The rows below give T cell receptor beta chains drawn from one sample of a study of lymphopenia after photon versus proton radiotherapy. Here immunoSEQ multiplex PCR was the method, and the copy in TCRdb shows in-frame clones only, minus some. The sample includes about 50,000 clones, 92% of them seen just once. Sequencing was performed on peripheral blood, taken from a patient treated with photon-based radiotherapy. Receptor source: a woman between 40 and 55 years old with cholangiocarcinoma. The CDR3 runs from the conserved cysteine through the conserved F or W. D genes are given only for firm matches. Rows give clone size only sometimes, using once, few, many, or a class for an expanded clone.

-	TRBV15	-	TRBJ1-5	CATSRSQGQLNQPQHF	TGTGCCACCAGCAGAAGTCAGGGGCAGCTAAATCAGCCCCAGCATTTT
TRBD1	TRBV12-5	-	TRBJ1-6	CASGLGQGGSPLRF	TGTGCTAGTGGTTTGGGACAGGGAGGTTCACCCCTCCGCTTT
-	TRBV11-2	-	TRBJ1-2	CASSLPEHPPKDRGYTF	TGTGCCAGCAGCTTACCTGAACACCCGCCAAAAGATCGTGGCTACACCTTC
-	TRBV9	-	TRBJ1-1	CASSPLGLPSTEAFF	TGTGCCAGCAGCCCCTTAGGCCTCCCCTCCACTGAAGCTTTCTTT
-	TRBV19	-	TRBJ1-1	CASSGRGENTEAFF	TGTGCCAGTAGTGGCAGAGGAGAGAACACTGAAGCTTTCTTT
-	TRBV7-9	once	TRBJ2-7	CASSQRGAGHLSEQYF	TGTGCCAGCAGCCAACGGGGGGCAGGGCATCTCTCCGAGCAGTACTTC
TRBD1	TRBV19	-	TRBJ1-1	CASHPQDRGRTEAFF	TGTGCCAGCCACCCCCAGGACAGGGGTAGGACTGAAGCTTTCTTT
TRBD1	TRBV28	-	TRBJ2-7	CASSIGQGYEQYF	TGTGCCAGCAGCATAGGACAGGGATACGAGCAGTACTTC
-	TRBV9	-	TRBJ1-5	CASSVGTARQPQHF	TGTGCCAGCAGCGTAGGGACAGCCCGGCAGCCCCAGCATTTT
-	TRBV28	-	TRBJ1-1	CASSFPSGGGHTEAFF	TGTGCCAGCAGTTTCCCTTCCGGGGGGGGACACACTGAAGCTTTCTTT
-	TRBV28	-	TRBJ2-2	CASSTFTGELFF	TGTGCCAGCAGTACATTCACCGGGGAGCTGTTTTTT
-	TRBV6-5	-	TRBJ1-2	CASSPRQNTNYGYTF	TGTGCCAGCAGCCCCAGACAGAATACTAACTATGGCTACACCTTC
TRBD2	TRBV5-1	-	TRBJ2-7	CASTLGTSTSYEQYF	TGCGCCAGCACCCTTGGGACTAGCACTTCATACGAGCAGTACTTC
TRBD1	TRBV6-4	-	TRBJ2-7	CASRQAFRTGEGNEQYF	TGTGCCAGCAGGCAAGCCTTTAGGACAGGGGAAGGGAACGAGCAGTACTTC
TRBD1	TRBV6-5	-	TRBJ1-2	CASSYRDSGYTF	TGTGCCAGCAGTTATCGGGACAGTGGCTACACCTTC
TRBD1	TRBV7-2	-	TRBJ1-1	CASSLFGQGATYTEAFF	TGTGCCAGCAGCCTTTTTGGACAGGGGGCGACGTACACTGAAGCTTTCTTT
-	TRBV28	-	TRBJ1-2	CASRTDQVQGYTF	TGTGCCAGCAGAACGGACCAAGTCCAAGGCTACACCTTC
-	TRBV5-6	-	TRBJ2-7	CASSFMGEPSYEQYF	TGTGCCAGCAGCTTTATGGGAGAGCCTTCCTACGAGCAGTACTTC
-	TRBV30	-	TRBJ1-1	CAWSFTGKNTEAFF	TGTGCCTGGAGTTTTACGGGGAAGAACACTGAAGCTTTCTTT
-	TRBV5-4	-	TRBJ2-1	CASSAGSLSNEQFF	TGTGCCAGCAGCGCCGGGTCATTAAGCAATGAGCAGTTCTTC
TRBD1	TRBV19	-	TRBJ2-2	CASTPGTVNTGELFF	TGTGCCAGTACCCCCGGGACAGTAAACACCGGGGAGCTGTTTTTT
-	TRBV28	-	TRBJ1-6	CASSSEQGSPLHF	TGTGCCAGCAGTTCGGAACAAGGGTCACCCCTCCACTTT
-	TRBV9	-	TRBJ1-3	CASSVGGRGNTIYF	TGTGCCAGCAGCGTCGGGGGCCGCGGAAACACCATATATTTT
-	TRBV6-1	-	TRBJ2-7	CASSEADLGYEQYF	TGTGCCAGCAGTGAGGCGGATCTGGGGTACGAGCAGTACTTC
TRBD2	TRBV7-2	-	TRBJ2-3	CASSVLAGGVADTQYF	TGTGCCAGCAGCGTACTAGCGGGGGGAGTGGCAGATACGCAGTATTTT
-	TRBV7-8	-	TRBJ2-1	CASSLRLNEQFF	TGTGCCAGCAGCCTAAGACTCAATGAGCAGTTCTTC
-	TRBV19	-	TRBJ2-2	CASSIFRRSTGELFF	TGTGCCAGTAGTATTTTCAGGCGGAGCACCGGGGAGCTGTTTTTT
-	TRBV28	-	TRBJ1-1	CASSFQSRPGNTEAFF	TGTGCCAGCAGTTTCCAGTCCCGGCCGGGAAACACTGAAGCTTTCTTT
-	TRBV9	-	TRBJ2-1	CASSVDSRGPGMNEQFF	TGTGCCAGCAGCGTAGACTCGCGGGGACCAGGTATGAATGAGCAGTTCTTC
TRBD2	TRBV5-4	-	TRBJ2-3	CASSLMPSGRTGTDTQYF	TGTGCCAGCAGCTTGATGCCTAGCGGGAGAACGGGCACAGATACGCAGTATTTT
TRBD2	TRBV10-2	-	TRBJ2-3	CASKGLAGGPGTDTQYF	TGCGCCAGCAAGGGACTAGCGGGGGGGCCCGGCACAGATACGCAGTATTTT
TRBD2	TRBV7-9	-	TRBJ2-7	CASSGTSSGYEQYF	TGTGCCAGCAGCGGTACGTCTAGCGGCTACGAGCAGTACTTC
TRBD2	TRBV18	-	TRBJ2-3	CASSPPGSGGVDTQYF	TGTGCCAGCTCACCACCCGGTAGCGGGGGAGTAGATACGCAGTATTTT
-	TRBV4-1	once	TRBJ2-3	CASSQDPGVGYTQYF	TGCGCCAGCAGCCAAGACCCGGGAGTGGGTTATACGCAGTATTTT
-	TRBV2	-	TRBJ1-6	CASSALRDPNSPLHF	TGTGCCAGCAGCGCTCTCCGGGATCCTAATTCACCCCTCCACTTT
-	TRBV29-1	-	TRBJ2-5	CSVNPGTSQETQYF	TGCAGCGTGAACCCCGGGACTTCCCAAGAGACCCAGTACTTC
-	TRBV6-5	-	TRBJ1-1	CASNRVTEAFF	TGTGCCAGCAATCGCGTTACTGAAGCTTTCTTT
-	TRBV6-4	-	TRBJ2-2	CASSDPNTGELFF	TGTGCCAGCAGTGACCCGAACACCGGGGAGCTGTTTTTT
-	TRBV29-1	once	TRBJ2-5	CSSEGRGETQYF	TGCAGCTCGGAGGGGAGGGGGGAGACCCAGTACTTC
-	TRBV14	-	TRBJ1-2	CASSQVTAGGYTF	TGTGCCAGCAGCCAAGTGACAGCTGGTGGCTACACCTTC
-	TRBV30	once	TRBJ1-1	CAWSGGWNTEAFF	TGTGCCTGGAGTGGGGGGTGGAACACTGAAGCTTTCTTT
-	TRBV7-2	-	TRBJ2-7	CASSFSTAFYEQYF	TGTGCCAGCAGCTTTTCGACGGCCTTCTACGAGCAGTACTTC
-	TRBV29-1	-	TRBJ1-1	CSGGLTVNTEAFF	TGCAGCGGGGGGCTGACAGTGAACACTGAAGCTTTCTTT
-	TRBV5-5	-	TRBJ2-7	CASSLVEDRYEQYF	TGTGCCAGCAGCTTGGTCGAGGATCGCTACGAGCAGTACTTC
-	TRBV9	few	TRBJ1-1	CASSLGQMPGEAFF	TGTGCCAGCAGCTTAGGACAGATGCCGGGGGAAGCTTTCTTT
TRBD2	TRBV2	-	TRBJ2-1	CASSELAGGYSYNEQFF	TGTGCCAGCAGTGAGCTAGCGGGGGGATACTCCTACAATGAGCAGTTCTTC
-	TRBV28	-	TRBJ2-1	CASGYNEQFF	TGTGCCAGCGGTTACAATGAGCAGTTCTTC
-	TRBV6-6	-	TRBJ1-5	CASSSGWNQPQHF	TGTGCCAGCAGTAGCGGGTGGAATCAGCCCCAGCATTTT
TRBD2	TRBV7-2	-	TRBJ2-1	CASSQGAGGYSYNEQFF	TGTGCCAGCAGCCAGGGAGCGGGGGGATACTCCTACAATGAGCAGTTCTTC
TRBD1	TRBV28	-	TRBJ1-2	CASSPTGTNYGYTF	TGTGCCAGCAGTCCGACAGGGACTAACTATGGCTACACCTTC
-	TRBV29-1	-	TRBJ1-1	CSVGEGTTTYTEAFF	TGCAGCGTTGGAGAGGGCACCACAACTTACACTGAAGCTTTCTTT
-	TRBV19	-	TRBJ1-3	CASIKQGMVGTIYF	TGTGCCAGTATCAAGCAGGGGATGGTGGGCACCATATATTTT